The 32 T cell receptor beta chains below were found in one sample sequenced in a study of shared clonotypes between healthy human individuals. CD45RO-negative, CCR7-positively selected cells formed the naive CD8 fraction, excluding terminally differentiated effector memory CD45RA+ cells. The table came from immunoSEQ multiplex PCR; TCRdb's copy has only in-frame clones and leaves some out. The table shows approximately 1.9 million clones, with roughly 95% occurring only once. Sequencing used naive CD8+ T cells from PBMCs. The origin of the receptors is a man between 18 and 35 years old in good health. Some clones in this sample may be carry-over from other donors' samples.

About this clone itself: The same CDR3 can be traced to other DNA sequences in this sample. The CDR3 loop is CASSLDGLYGYTF. CDR3 in DNA: TGTGCCAGCAGCTTAGACGGTCTATATGGCTACACCTTC. This chain links TRBV7-9 with TRBJ1-2; D remains unclear. V lost 1 base and J 5 bases, leaving 8 bases between the germline ends. This CDR3 region has 13 residues. CDR1 is SEHNR, CDR2 FQNEAQ, per germline (reference sequence). The full variable domain, with the rest looked up from reference TRBV7-9 and TRBJ1-2, is DTGVSQNPRHKITKRGQNVTFRCDPISEHNRLYWYRQTLGQGPEFLTYFQNEAQLEKSRLLSDRFSAERPKGSFSTLEIQRTEQGDSAMYLCASSLDGLYGYTFGSGTRLTVV.

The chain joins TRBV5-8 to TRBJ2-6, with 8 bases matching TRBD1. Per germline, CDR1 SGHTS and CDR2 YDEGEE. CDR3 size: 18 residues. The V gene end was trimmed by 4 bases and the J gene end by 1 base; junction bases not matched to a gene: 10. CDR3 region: CASSIPQGVVSGANVLTF. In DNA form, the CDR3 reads TGTGCCAGCAGCATCCCACAGGGGGTGGTATCTGGGGCCAACGTCCTGACTTTC. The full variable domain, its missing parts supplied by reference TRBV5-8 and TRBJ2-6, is EAGVTQSPTHLIKTRGQQATLRCSPISGHTSVYWYQQALGLGLQFLLWYDEGEERNRGNFPPRFSGRQFPNYSSELNVNALELEDSALYLCASSIPQGVVSGANVLTFGAGSRLTVL.

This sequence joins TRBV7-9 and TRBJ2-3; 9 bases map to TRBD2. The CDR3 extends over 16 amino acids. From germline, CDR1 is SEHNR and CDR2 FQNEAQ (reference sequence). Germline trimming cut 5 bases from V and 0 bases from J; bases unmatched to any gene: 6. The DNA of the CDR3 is TGTGCCAGCAGCCCCTATACTAGCGGGAGCACAGATACGCAGTATTTT. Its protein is CASSPYTSGSTDTQYF.

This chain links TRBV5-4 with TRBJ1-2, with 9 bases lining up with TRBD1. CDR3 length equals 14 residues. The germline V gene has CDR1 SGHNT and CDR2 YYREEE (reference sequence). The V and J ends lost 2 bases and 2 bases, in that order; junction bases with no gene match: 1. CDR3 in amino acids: CASSFDRGNYGYTF. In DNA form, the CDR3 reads TGTGCCAGCAGCTTCGACAGGGGGAACTATGGCTACACCTTC.

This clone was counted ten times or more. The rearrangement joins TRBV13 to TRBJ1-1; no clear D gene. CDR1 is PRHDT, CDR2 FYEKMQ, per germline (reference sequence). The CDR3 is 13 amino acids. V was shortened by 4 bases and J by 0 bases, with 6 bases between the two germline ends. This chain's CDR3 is CASSSNMNTEAFF. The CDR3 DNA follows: TGTGCCAGCAGCTCCAACATGAACACTGAAGCTTTCTTT.

The CDR3 DNA sequence: TGTGCCAGTAGTATCAGCCACGAGCAGTACTTC. Amino acid sequence: CASSISHEQYF. This rearrangement joins TRBV19 to TRBJ2-7, with D hard to call. Trimming removed 3 bases at V and 5 bases at J, with 5 bases between. Germline V gene lookup returns CDR1 LNHDA and CDR2 SQIVND (reference sequence). The length of the CDR3 is 11 residues.

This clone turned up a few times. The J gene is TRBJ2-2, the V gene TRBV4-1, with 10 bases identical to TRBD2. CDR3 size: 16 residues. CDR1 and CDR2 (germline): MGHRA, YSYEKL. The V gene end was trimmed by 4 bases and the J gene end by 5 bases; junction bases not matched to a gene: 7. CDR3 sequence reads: CASSLTPAGGTGELFF. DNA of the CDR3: TGCGCCAGCAGCCTCACCCCAGCGGGAGGGACCGGGGAGCTGTTTTTT.

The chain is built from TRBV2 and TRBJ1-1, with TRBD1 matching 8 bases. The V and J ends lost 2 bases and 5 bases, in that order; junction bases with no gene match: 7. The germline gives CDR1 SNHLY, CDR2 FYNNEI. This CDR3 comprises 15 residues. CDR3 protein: CASSEMQGADTEAFF. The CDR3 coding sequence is TGTGCCAGCAGTGAAATGCAGGGGGCAGATACTGAAGCTTTCTTT.

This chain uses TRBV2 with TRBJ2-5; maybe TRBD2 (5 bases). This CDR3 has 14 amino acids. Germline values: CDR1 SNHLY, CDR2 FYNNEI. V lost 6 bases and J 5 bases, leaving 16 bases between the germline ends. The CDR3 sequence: CASRGWTVPETQYF. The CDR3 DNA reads TGTGCCAGCAGGGGATGGACTGTTCCCGAGACCCAGTACTTC.

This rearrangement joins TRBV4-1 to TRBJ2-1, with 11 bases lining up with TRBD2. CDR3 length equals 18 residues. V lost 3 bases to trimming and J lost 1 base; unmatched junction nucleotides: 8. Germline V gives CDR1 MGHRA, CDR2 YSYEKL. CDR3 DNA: TGCGCCAGCAGCCAGGACCAACTAGCGGGAGTATCCTACAATGAGCAGTTCTTC. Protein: CASSQDQLAGVSYNEQFF.

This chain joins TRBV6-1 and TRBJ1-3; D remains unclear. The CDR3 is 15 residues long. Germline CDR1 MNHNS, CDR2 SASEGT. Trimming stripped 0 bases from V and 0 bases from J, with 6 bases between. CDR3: CASSEATTSGNTIYF. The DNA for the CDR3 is TGTGCCAGCAGTGAAGCTACAACCTCTGGAAACACCATATATTTT.

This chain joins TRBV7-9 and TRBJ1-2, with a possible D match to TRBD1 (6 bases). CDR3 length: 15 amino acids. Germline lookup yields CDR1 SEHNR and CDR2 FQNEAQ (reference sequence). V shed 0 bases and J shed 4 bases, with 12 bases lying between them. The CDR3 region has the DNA TGTGCCAGCAGCTTAGCGGTGGACAGCGTCTATGGCTACACCTTC. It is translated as CASSLAVDSVYGYTF.

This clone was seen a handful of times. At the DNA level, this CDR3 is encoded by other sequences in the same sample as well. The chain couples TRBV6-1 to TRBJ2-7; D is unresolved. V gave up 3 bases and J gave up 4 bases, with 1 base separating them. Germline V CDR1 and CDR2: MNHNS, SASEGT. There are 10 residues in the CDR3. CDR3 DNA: TGTGCCAGCAGTGATTACGAGCAGTACTTC. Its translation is CASSDYEQYF.

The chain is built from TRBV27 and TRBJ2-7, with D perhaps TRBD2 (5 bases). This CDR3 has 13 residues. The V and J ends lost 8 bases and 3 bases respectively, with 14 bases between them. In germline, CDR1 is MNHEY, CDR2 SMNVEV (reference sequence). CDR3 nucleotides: TGTGCCAGCGGGCTGAGCGGCAGCTACGAGCAGTACTTC. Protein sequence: CASGLSGSYEQYF.

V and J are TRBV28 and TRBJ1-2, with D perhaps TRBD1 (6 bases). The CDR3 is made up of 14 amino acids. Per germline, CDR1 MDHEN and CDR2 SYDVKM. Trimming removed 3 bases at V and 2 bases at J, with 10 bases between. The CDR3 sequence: CASSFWQGNYGYTF. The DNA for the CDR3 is TGTGCCAGCAGTTTTTGGCAGGGGAACTATGGCTACACCTTC.

The CDR3 region is CASSLLGVGQGRTGELFF. The DNA of the CDR3 is TGTGCCAGCAGTTTATTGGGGGTGGGGCAGGGGCGGACCGGGGAGCTGTTTTTT. The chain recombines TRBV28 with TRBJ2-2; D may be TRBD1 (6 bases). V shed 1 base and J shed 5 bases, with 20 bases lying between them. This CDR3 spans 18 amino acids. In germline, CDR1 is MDHEN, CDR2 SYDVKM.

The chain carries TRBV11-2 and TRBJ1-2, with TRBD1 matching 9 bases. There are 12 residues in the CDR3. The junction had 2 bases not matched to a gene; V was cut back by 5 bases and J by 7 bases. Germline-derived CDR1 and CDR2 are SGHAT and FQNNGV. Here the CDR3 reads CASSTTGGGYTF. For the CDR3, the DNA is TGTGCCAGCAGCACGACAGGGGGTGGCTACACCTTC.

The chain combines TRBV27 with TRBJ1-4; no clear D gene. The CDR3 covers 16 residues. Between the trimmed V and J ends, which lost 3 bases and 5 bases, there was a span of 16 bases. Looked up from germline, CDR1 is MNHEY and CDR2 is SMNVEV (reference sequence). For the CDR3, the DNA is TGTGCCAGCAGTTTGATACCTACTAGAGAAAATGAAAAACTGTTTTTT. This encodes CASSLIPTRENEKLFF.

CDR3 region: CASSLWPSGSYNEQFF. The CDR3 region has the DNA TGTGCCAGCAGTTTATGGCCTAGCGGCTCCTACAATGAGCAGTTCTTC. The chain is built from TRBV27 and TRBJ2-1, with 7 bases aligning to TRBD2. The germline CDR1 and CDR2 sequences are MNHEY and SMNVEV (reference sequence). V dropped 1 base and J dropped 0; count of bases not matched to a gene: 3. This CDR3 has 16 amino acids.

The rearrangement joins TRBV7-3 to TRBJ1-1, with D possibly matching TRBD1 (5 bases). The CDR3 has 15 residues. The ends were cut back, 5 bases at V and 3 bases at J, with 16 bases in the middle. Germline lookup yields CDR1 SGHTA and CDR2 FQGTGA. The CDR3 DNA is TGTGCCAGCAGCCTCACAGACGGGACCTACACTGAAGCTTTCTTT. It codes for CASSLTDGTYTEAFF.

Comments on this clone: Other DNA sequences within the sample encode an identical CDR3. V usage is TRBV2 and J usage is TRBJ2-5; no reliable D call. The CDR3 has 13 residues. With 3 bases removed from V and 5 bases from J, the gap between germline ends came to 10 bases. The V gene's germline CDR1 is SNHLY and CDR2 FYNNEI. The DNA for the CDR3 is TGTGCCAGCAGTGAGGACCTTCGGGAGACCCAGTACTTC. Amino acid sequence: CASSEDLRETQYF.

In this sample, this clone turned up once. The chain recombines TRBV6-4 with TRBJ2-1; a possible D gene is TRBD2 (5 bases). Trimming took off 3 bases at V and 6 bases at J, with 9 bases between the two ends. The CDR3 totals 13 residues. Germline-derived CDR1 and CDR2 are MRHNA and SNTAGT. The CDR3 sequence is CASSELVGNEQFF. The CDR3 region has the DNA TGTGCCAGCAGTGAACTAGTCGGCAATGAGCAGTTCTTC.

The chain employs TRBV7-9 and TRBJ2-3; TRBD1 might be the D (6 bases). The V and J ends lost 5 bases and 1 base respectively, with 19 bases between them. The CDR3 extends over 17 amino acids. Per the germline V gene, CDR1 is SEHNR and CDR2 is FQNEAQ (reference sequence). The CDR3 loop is CASSTPLGQFGTDTQYF. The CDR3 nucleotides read TGTGCCAGCAGCACTCCCCTAGGACAGTTTGGCACAGATACGCAGTATTTT.

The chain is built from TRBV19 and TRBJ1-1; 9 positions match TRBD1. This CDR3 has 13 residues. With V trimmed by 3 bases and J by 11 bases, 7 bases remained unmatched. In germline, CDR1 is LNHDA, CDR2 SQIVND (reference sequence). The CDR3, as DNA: TGTGCCAGTAGTATCCGGGACAGGGAGGAGGCTTTCTTT. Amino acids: CASSIRDREEAFF.

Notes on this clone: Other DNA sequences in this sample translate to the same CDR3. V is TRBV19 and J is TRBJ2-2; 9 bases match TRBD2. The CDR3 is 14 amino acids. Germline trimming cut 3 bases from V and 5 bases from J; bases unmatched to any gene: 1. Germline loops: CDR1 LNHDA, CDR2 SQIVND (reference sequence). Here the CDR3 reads CASSILAGTGELFF. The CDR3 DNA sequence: TGTGCCAGTAGTATCCTAGCGGGGACCGGGGAGCTGTTTTTT. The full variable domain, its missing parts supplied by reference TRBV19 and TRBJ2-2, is DGGITQSPKYLFRKEGQNVTLSCEQNLNHDAMYWYRQDPGQGLRLIYYSQIVNDFQKGDIAEGYSVSREKKESFPLTVTSAQKNPTAFYLCASSILAGTGELFFGEGSRLTVL.

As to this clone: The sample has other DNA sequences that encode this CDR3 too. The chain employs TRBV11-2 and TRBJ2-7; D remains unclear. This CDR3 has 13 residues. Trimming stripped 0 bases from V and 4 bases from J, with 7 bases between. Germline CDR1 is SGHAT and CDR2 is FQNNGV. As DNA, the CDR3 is TGTGCCAGCAGCTTAGAGATTGGGTACGAGCAGTACTTC. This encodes CASSLEIGYEQYF.

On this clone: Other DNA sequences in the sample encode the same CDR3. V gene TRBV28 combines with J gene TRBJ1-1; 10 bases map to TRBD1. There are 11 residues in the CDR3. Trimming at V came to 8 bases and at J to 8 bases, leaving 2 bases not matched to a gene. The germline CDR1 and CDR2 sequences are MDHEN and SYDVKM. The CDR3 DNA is TGTGCCAGCGGACAGGGGGGAGAAGCTTTCTTT. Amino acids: CASGQGGEAFF.

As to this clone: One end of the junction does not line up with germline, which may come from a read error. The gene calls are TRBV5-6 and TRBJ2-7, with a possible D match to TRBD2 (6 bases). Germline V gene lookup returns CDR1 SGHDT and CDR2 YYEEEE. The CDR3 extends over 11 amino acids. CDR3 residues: CASSSGLSRDF. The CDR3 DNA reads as TGTGCCAGCAGCTCGGGACTGAGTCGAGACTTC.

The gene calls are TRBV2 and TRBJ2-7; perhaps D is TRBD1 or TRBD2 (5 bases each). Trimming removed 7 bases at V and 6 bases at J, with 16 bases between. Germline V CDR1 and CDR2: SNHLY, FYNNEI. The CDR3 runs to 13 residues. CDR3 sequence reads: CASIGLYRGEQYF. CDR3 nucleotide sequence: TGTGCCAGCATTGGACTGTATAGGGGCGAGCAGTACTTC.

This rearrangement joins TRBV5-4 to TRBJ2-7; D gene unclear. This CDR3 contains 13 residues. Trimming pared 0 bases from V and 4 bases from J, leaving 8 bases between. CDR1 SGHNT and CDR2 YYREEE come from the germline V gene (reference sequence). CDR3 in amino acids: CASSLGTEYEQYF. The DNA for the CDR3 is TGTGCCAGCAGCTTGGGCACAGAGTACGAGCAGTACTTC.

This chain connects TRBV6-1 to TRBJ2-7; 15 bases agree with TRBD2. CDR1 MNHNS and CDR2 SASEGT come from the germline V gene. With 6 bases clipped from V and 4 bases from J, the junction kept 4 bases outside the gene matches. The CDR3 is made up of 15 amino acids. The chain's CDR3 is CASSGLAGGQYEQYF. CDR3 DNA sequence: TGTGCCAGCAGCGGACTAGCGGGAGGGCAGTACGAGCAGTACTTC.

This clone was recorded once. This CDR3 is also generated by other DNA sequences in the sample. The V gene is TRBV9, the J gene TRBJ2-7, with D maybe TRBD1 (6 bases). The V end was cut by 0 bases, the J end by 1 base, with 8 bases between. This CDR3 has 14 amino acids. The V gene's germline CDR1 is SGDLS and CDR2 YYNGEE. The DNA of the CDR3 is TGTGCCAGCAGCGTAGGGACAGCATCCTACGAGCAGTACTTC. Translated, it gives CASSVGTASYEQYF.